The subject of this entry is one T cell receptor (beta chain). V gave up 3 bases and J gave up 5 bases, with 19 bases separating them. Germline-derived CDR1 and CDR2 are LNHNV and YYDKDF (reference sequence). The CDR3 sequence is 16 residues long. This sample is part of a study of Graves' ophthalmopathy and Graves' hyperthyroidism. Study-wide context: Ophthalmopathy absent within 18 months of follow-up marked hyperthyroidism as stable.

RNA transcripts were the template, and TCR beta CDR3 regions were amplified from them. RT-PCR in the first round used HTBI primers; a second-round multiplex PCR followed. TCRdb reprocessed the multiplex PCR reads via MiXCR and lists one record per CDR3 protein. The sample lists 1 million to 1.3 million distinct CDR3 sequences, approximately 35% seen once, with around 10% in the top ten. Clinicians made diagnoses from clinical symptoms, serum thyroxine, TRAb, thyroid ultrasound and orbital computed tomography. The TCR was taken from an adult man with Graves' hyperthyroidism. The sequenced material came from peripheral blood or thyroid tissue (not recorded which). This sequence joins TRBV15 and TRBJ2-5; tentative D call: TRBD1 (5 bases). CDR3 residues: CATSSQDRGPLETQYF. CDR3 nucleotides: TGTGCCACCAGCAGCCAAGATAGGGGCCCTTTGGAGACCCAGTACTTC.